This TCR beta chain was retrieved from a study of T cell changes during pregnancy in multiple sclerosis. The protocol was immunoSEQ multiplex PCR, while the TCRdb copy is restricted to in-frame clones and leaves out a portion. The top ten clones hold about 0.6% of a sample with 70,000 to 80,000 clones, about 94% of them seen once. The CDR3 totals 16 residues. V was pared by 0 bases and J by 2 bases, with 11 bases between. This receptor was taken from a female donor with multiple sclerosis, enrolled in a pregnancy study. The chain couples TRBV23-1 to TRBJ1-5; the D is unclear. TRBV23-1 is recorded as an ORF, its role being uncertain. The sample was peripheral blood, taken in the third trimester of pregnancy. The CDR3 region is CASSQSRLMGNQPQHF. CDR3 coding DNA: TGCGCCAGCAGTCAATCTAGACTCATGGGCAATCAGCCCCAGCATTTT.